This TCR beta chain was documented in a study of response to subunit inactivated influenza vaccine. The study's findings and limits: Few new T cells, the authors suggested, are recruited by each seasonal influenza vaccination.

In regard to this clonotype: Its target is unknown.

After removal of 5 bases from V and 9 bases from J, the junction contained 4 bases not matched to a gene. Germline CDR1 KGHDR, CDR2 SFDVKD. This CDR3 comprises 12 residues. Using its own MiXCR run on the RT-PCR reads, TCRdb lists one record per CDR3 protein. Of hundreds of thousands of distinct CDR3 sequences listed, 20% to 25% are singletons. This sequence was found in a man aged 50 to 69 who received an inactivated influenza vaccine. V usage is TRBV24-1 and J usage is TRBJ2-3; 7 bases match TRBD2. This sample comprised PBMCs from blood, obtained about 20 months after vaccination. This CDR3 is CATSAPAGTQYF. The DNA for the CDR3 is TGTGCCACCAGTGCTCCAGCGGGAACGCAGTATTTT.